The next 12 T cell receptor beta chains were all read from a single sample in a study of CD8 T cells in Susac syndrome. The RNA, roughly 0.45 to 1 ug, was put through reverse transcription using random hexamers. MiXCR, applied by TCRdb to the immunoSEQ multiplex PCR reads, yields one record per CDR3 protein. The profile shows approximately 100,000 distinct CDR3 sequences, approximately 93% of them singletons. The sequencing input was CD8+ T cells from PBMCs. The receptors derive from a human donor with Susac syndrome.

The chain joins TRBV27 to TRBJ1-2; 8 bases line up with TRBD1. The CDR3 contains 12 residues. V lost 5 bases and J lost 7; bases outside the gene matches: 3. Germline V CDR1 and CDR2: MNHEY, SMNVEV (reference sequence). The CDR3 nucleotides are TGTGCCAGCAGTGGACAGGGTGGTGGCTACACCTTC. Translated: CASSGQGGGYTF.

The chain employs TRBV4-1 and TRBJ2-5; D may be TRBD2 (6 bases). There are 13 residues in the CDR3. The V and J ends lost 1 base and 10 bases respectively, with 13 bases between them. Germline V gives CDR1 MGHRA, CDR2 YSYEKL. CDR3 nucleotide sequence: TGCGCCAGCAGCCAAGCCGGGGGAAGTGACCAGTACTTC. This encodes CASSQAGGSDQYF.

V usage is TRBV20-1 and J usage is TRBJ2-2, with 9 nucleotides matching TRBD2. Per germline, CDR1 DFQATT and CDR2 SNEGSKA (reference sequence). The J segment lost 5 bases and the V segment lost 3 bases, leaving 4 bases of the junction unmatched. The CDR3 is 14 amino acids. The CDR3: CSARSAGGTGELFF. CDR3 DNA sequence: TGCAGTGCTAGGTCGGCGGGGGGGACCGGGGAGCTGTTTTTT.

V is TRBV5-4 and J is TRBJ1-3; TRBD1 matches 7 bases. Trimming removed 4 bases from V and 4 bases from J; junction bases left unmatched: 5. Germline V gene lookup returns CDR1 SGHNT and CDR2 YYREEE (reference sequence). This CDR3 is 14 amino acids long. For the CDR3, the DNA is TGTGCCAGCAGCCGCAGGGACAGCGGAAACACCATATATTTT. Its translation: CASSRRDSGNTIYF.

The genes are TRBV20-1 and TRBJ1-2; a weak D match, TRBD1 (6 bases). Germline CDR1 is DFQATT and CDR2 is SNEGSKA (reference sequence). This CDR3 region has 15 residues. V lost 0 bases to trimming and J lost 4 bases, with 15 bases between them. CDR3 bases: TGCAGTGCTAGAGATCGGGCCTCAGGGGCCTATGGCTACACCTTC. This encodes CSARDRASGAYGYTF.

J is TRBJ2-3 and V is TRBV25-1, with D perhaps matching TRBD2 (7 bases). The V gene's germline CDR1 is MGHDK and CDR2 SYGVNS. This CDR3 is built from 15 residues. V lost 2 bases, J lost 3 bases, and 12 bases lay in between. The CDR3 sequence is CASSEHGGPTDTQYF. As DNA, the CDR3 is TGTGCCAGCAGTGAACACGGGGGGCCAACAGATACGCAGTATTTT.

The CDR3 sequence is CASSSGERGAQETQYF. DNA of the CDR3: TGTGCCAGCAGCTCCGGTGAGAGGGGAGCTCAAGAGACCCAGTACTTC. The chain is built from TRBV7-9 and TRBJ2-5; D tentatively fits TRBD1 or TRBD2 (5 bases each). With 4 bases removed from V and 2 bases from J, the gap between germline ends came to 17 bases. The CDR3 is 16 residues long. CDR1 is SEHNR, CDR2 FQNEAQ, per germline (reference sequence).

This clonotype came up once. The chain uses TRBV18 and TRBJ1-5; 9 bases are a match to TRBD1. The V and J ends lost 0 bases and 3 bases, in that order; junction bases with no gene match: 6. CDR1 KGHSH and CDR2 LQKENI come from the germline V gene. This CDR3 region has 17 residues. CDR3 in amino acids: CASSPPWTGAANQPQHF. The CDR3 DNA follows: TGTGCCAGCTCACCACCGTGGACAGGGGCCGCCAATCAGCCCCAGCATTTT.

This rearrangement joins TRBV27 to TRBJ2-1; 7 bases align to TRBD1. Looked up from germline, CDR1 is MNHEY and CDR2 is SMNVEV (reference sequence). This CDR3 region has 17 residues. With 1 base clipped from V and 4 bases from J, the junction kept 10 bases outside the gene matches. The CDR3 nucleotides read TGTGCCAGCAGTTTATTTGTGGCAGGGGGTGTTTACAATGAGCAGTTCTTC. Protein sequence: CASSLFVAGGVYNEQFF.

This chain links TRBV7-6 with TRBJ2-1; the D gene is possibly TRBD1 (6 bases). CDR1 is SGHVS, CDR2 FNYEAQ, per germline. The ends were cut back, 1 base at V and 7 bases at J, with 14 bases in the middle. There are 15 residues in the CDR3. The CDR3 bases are TGTGCCAGCAGCTTAGGCCAGGGCCAGGGGAATGAGCAGTTCTTC. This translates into CASSLGQGQGNEQFF.

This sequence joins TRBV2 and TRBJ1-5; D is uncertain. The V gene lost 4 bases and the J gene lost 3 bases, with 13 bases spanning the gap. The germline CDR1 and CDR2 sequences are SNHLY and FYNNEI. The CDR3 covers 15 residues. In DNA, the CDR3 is TGTGCCAGCAGTGCCCGATCGGGCCCCAATCAGCCCCAGCATTTT. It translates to CASSARSGPNQPQHF.

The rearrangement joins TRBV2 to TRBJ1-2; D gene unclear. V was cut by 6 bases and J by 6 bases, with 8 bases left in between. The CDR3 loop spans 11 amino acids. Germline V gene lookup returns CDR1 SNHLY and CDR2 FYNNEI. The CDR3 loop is CASRISDGYTF. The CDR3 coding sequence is TGTGCCAGCAGGATCTCGGATGGCTACACCTTC.